This is a list of T cell receptor beta chains from one sample in a study of blood T cell repertoires in COVID-19. The method was immunoSEQ multiplex PCR; TCRdb's version includes in-frame clones alone and lacks a portion of them. The table shows some 150,000 clones, with more than 70% occurring only once. Specimen: peripheral blood. The receptors were gathered from a woman aged 45-65 years with acute or convalescent COVID-19. Each CDR3 is given with its conserved first and last residue. Clone size appears in some rows only: once, few, many, or a class for an expanded clone.

CDR3 protein | J gene | V gene | clone size
CSFRDRVNEQFF | TRBJ2-1 | TRBV29-1 | .
CASSPMSASGGTDTQYF | TRBJ2-3 | TRBV11-3 | .
CASRLDRGHAEAFF | TRBJ1-1 | TRBV5-4 | few
CASSTATDYNEKLFF | TRBJ1-4 | TRBV7-2 | .
CASSKHQGWNMNTEAFF | TRBJ1-1 | TRBV6-2/TRBV6-3 | once
CASRKGHRLEGEQYF | TRBJ2-7 | TRBV11-2 | many
CASSPRGGQENNEQFF | TRBJ2-1 | TRBV7-9 | .
CASSQARHQPQHF | TRBJ1-5 | TRBV4-3 | .
CASSLALGGEGYTF | TRBJ1-2 | TRBV7-2 | .
CASSFHTGGNTIYF | TRBJ1-3 | TRBV28 | .
CASSLVGRGAYGYTF | TRBJ1-2 | TRBV27 | .
CASISGGGKRTEAFF | TRBJ1-1 | TRBV19 | .
CASSVGTSINEQFF | TRBJ2-1 | TRBV9 | few
CASTRQGNSPLHF | TRBJ1-6 | TRBV12-3/TRBV12-4 | .
CASSRGQGGRMNTEAFF | TRBJ1-1 | TRBV5-1 | .
CASSQEREGAWSGYTF | TRBJ1-2 | TRBV3-1/TRBV3-2 | once
CASSQADSLYGYTF | TRBJ1-2 | TRBV3-1/TRBV3-2 | once
CASSEAPPGARRGLWPQHF | TRBJ1-5 | TRBV2 | .
CASSPGQEYEQYF | TRBJ2-7 | TRBV18 | .
CSASTHRDTLDQPQHF | TRBJ1-5 | TRBV20-1 | .
CASSPGVRDEQFF | TRBJ2-1 | TRBV3-1/TRBV3-2 | .
CASSPGFNQPQHF | TRBJ1-5 | TRBV18 | .
CASSQGPKNTEAFF | TRBJ1-1 | TRBV4-1 | .
CASSFGTGGTEAFF | TRBJ1-1 | TRBV7-2 | few
CASSPIDQPQHF | TRBJ1-5 | TRBV28 | few
CASSLLLADLSGELFF | TRBJ2-2 | TRBV7-6 | once
CASSNRDGLNYGYTF | TRBJ1-2 | TRBV6-2/TRBV6-3 | .
CASSRTTSWSEQYF | TRBJ2-7 | TRBV3-1/TRBV3-2 | .
CASTGQGNTIYF | TRBJ1-3 | TRBV25-1 | once